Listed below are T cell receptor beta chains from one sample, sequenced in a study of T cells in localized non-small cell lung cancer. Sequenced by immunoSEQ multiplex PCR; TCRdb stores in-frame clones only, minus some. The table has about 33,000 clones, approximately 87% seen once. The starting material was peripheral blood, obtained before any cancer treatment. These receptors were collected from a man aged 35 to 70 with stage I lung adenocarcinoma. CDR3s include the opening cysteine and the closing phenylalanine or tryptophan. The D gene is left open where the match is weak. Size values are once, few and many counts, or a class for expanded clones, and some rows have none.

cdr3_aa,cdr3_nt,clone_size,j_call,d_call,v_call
CASSIDSHSPLHF,TGTGCCAGTAGTATAGACAGCCATTCACCCCTCCACTTT,few,TRBJ1-6,-,TRBV19
CASSSRTAENIQYF,TGTGCCAGCAGCAGCAGGACAGCCGAAAACATTCAGTACTTC,-,TRBJ2-4,-,TRBV2
CASSEALTGGNEQFF,TGTGCCAGCAGTGAAGCCCTAACAGGGGGCAATGAGCAGTTCTTC,-,TRBJ2-1,TRBD1,TRBV6-1
CASSSPGHFNSPLHF,TGTGCCAGCAGCTCCCCGGGACACTTTAATTCACCCCTCCACTTT,-,TRBJ1-6,-,TRBV5-4
CASSYGQGALNTEAFF,TGTGCCAGCAGTTACGGACAGGGGGCGTTGAACACTGAAGCTTTCTTT,-,TRBJ1-1,TRBD1,TRBV6-5
CASREGYRGEVDTQYF,TGTGCCAGCCGAGAGGGATACCGTGGGGAGGTAGATACGCAGTATTTT,-,TRBJ2-3,-,TRBV13
CSVDRGAGEQFF,TGCAGCGTAGACCGAGGGGCAGGGGAGCAGTTCTTC,once,TRBJ2-1,-,TRBV29-1
CASSVRAGVLGNTIYF,TGTGCCAGCAGCGTCCGAGCTGGGGTGCTCGGAAACACCATATATTTT,-,TRBJ1-3,-,TRBV7-8
CASSLINQPQHF,TGTGCCAGCAGCCTCATCAATCAGCCCCAGCATTTT,-,TRBJ1-5,-,TRBV11-2
CASSLGPPRDKDFNSPLHF,TGTGCCAGCAGCTTGGGGCCCCCCCGGGACAAAGATTTTAATTCACCCCTCCACTTT,-,TRBJ1-6,-,TRBV5-4
CAWSANRDTDLYNEQFF,TGTGCCTGGAGTGCAAACCGGGACACGGATCTTTACAATGAGCAGTTCTTC,-,TRBJ2-1,-,TRBV30
CASSLPGMYGYTF,TGTGCCAGCAGCTTGCCAGGGATGTATGGCTACACCTTC,few,TRBJ1-2,-,TRBV5-6
CASSLGVSSSGPQHF,TGTGCCAGCAGTTTAGGTGTATCGAGTTCGGGGCCCCAGCATTTT,-,TRBJ1-5,-,TRBV27
CATSRKQLNTEAFF,TGTGCCACCAGCAGGAAACAGCTGAACACTGAAGCTTTCTTT,once,TRBJ1-1,-,TRBV15
CASSSKLAGGLETQYF,TGTGCCAGCAGCTCCAAACTAGCGGGGGGGCTGGAGACCCAGTACTTC,once,TRBJ2-5,TRBD2,TRBV7-2
CASSTELTGNTIYF,TGTGCCAGCAGCACCGAGCTTACTGGAAACACCATATATTTT,-,TRBJ1-3,-,TRBV5-4
CASSRGSDYGYTF,TGTGCCAGCTCACGAGGAAGTGACTATGGCTACACCTTC,-,TRBJ1-2,-,TRBV18
CAWSVGLTGAPQPQHF,TGTGCCTGGAGTGTAGGATTGACAGGGGCCCCTCAGCCCCAGCATTTT,-,TRBJ1-5,TRBD1,TRBV30
CASSLNQGNTEAFF,TGCGCCAGCAGTCTAAATCAGGGCAACACTGAAGCTTTCTTT,-,TRBJ1-1,-,TRBV5-1
CASSDRINEQFF,TGTGCCAGCAGTGACCGCATCAATGAGCAGTTCTTC,once,TRBJ2-1,-,TRBV6-1
CASSSPGQFSQETQYF,TGTGCCAGCAGCTCGCCGGGACAGTTTTCTCAAGAGACCCAGTACTTC,-,TRBJ2-5,TRBD1,TRBV11-2
CASSRTGGTDTQYF,TGTGCCAGCAGTCGGACAGGGGGCACAGATACGCAGTATTTT,-,TRBJ2-3,TRBD1,TRBV6-5
CASSHMNTEAFF,TGTGCCAGCTCACACATGAACACTGAAGCTTTCTTT,few,TRBJ1-1,-,TRBV18
CSVEVGQGARAFF,TGCAGCGTTGAAGTGGGTCAGGGGGCGCGAGCTTTCTTT,-,TRBJ1-1,TRBD1,TRBV29-1
CASAVLAGGPYNEQFF,TGCGCCAGCGCAGTATTAGCGGGGGGGCCCTACAATGAGCAGTTCTTC,-,TRBJ2-1,TRBD2,TRBV5-1